Sequencing of this T cell receptor (beta chain) was carried out in a study of blood T cell repertoires in COVID-19. For the study at large: The cDNA or gDNA used as material had been derived from T cells, B-cell-depleted T cells, or PBMCs.

The CDR3 spans 16 residues. Germline-derived CDR1 and CDR2 are KGHDR and SFDVKD. V lost 1 base, J lost 4 bases, and 6 bases stayed unmatched. TCRdb keeps only in-frame clones here, not all; method: immunoSEQ multiplex PCR. The repertoire includes some 70,000 clones, approximately 80% of them detected once, and 12% sits in the top ten. The sequence was obtained from a human donor in a cohort sampled during active COVID-19. V gene TRBV24-1 combines with J gene TRBJ2-3, with 8 bases matching TRBD2. The sample was peripheral blood. CDR3: CATSDFTSGFADTQYF. As DNA, the CDR3 is TGTGCCACCAGTGATTTCACTAGCGGATTCGCAGATACGCAGTATTTT.